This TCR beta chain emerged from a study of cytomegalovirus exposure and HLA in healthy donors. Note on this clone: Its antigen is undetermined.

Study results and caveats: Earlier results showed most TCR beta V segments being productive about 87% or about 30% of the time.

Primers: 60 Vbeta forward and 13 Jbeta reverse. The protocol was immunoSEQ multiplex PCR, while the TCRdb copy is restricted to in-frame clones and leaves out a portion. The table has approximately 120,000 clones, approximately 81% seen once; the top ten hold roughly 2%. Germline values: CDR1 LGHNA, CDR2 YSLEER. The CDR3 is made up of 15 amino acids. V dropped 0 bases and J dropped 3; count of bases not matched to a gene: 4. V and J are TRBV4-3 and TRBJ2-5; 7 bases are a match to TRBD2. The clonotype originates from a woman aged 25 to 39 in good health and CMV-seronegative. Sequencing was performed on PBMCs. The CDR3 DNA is TGCGCCAGCAGCCAAGACGGGCTAGCGGAAGAGACCCAGTACTTC. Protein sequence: CASSQDGLAEETQYF.